Following are 26 T cell receptor beta chains from one sample sequenced in a study of vaccination and CD4 T cells after COVID-19. The Oncomine TCR Beta short-read assay generated sequence data from the DNA of cultured CD4+ T cells. One entry per CDR3 protein results from TCRdb running MiXCR on the PCR reads. The sample has 10,000 to 15,000 distinct CDR3 sequences; roughly two fifths are singletons. For these TCRs, the target antigens are not known. Sample treatment: approximately 10-day PBMC culture with coronavirus spike peptide pools or control peptides (ViraFEST assay). The specimen was cultured CD4+ T cells from blood. The source of these receptors is a human donor with COVID-19.

This chain connects TRBV7-2 to TRBJ1-1; D not certain. CDR1 and CDR2 (germline): SGHTA, FQGNSA. The V gene lost 5 bases and the J gene lost 3 bases, with 13 bases spanning the gap. This CDR3 is 14 amino acids long. The CDR3 is CASSGTPSYTEAFF. The DNA of the CDR3 is TGTGCCAGCAGCGGTACCCCCTCCTACACTGAAGCTTTCTTT.

In this sample, this clonotype turned up a few times. V is TRBV20-1 and J is TRBJ2-2; the match to TRBD2 covers 11 bases. This CDR3 spans 17 amino acids. Germline values: CDR1 DFQATT, CDR2 SNEGSKA (reference sequence). The ends lost 3 bases at V and 2 bases at J; junction bases unmatched: 8. The CDR3 sequence: CSASGSGGAINTGELFF. DNA of the CDR3: TGCAGTGCTAGTGGTAGCGGGGGGGCCATAAACACCGGGGAGCTGTTTTTT.

The chain links TRBV19 to TRBJ2-5, with TRBD1 identical over 7 bases. CDR1 LNHDA and CDR2 SQIVND come from the germline V gene (reference sequence). The CDR3 runs 16 residues. V gave up 1 base and J gave up 4 bases; unmatched junction bases: 9. The CDR3 coding sequence is TGTGCCAGTAGTATAGTGGGCAGGGGGTCGAGAGAGACCCAGTACTTC. Translation: CASSIVGRGSRETQYF. Full variable domain (rest looked up from reference TRBV19 and TRBJ2-5): DGGITQSPKYLFRKEGQNVTLSCEQNLNHDAMYWYRQDPGQGLRLIYYSQIVNDFQKGDIAEGYSVSREKKESFPLTVTSAQKNPTAFYLCASSIVGRGSRETQYFGPGTRLLVL.

This chain connects TRBV11-1 to TRBJ1-5; the match to TRBD1 covers 10 bases. V lost 4 bases and J lost 1; bases outside the gene matches: 7. Germline lookup yields CDR1 SGHAT and CDR2 FQDESV (reference sequence). The CDR3 extends over 17 amino acids. The CDR3 loop is CASSSRQGAWSNQPQHF. DNA of the CDR3: TGTGCCAGCAGCTCCAGACAGGGGGCGTGGAGCAATCAGCCCCAGCATTTT.

J is TRBJ2-2 and V is TRBV6-2 or TRBV6-3, with 7 bases that match TRBD1. The germline V gene has CDR1 MNHEY and CDR2 SVGEGT. The CDR3 loop spans 15 amino acids. V shed 5 bases and J 4 bases; nucleotides not matched to a gene: 7. The CDR3 nucleotides are TGTGCCAGCAGTGACCGGGACAGAGCCACCGGGGAGCTGTTTTTT. It is translated as CASSDRDRATGELFF.

The gene calls are TRBV5-1 and TRBJ1-1, with 8 nucleotides matching TRBD1. J lost 6 bases, V lost 8 bases, and 12 bases had no gene match. The CDR3 sequence is 14 residues long. Per germline, CDR1 SGHRS and CDR2 YFSETQ. Here the CDR3 reads CASQTADRASEAFF. The CDR3, as DNA: TGCGCCAGTCAAACAGCGGACAGGGCCTCTGAAGCTTTCTTT.

This clonotype has just a few counts. The rearrangement joins TRBV12-3 or TRBV12-4 to TRBJ2-7, with D hard to call. This CDR3 spans 13 amino acids. Trimming took 0 bases from V and 2 from J, leaving 5 bases between them. In DNA form, the CDR3 reads TGTGCCAGCAGTTTAGCGGTGCCCTACGAGCAGTACTTC. Translated: CASSLAVPYEQYF.

This clonotype turned up a few times. The genes are TRBV7-9 and TRBJ2-1; 8 nucleotides agree with TRBD1. Germline V gene lookup returns CDR1 SEHNR and CDR2 FQNEAQ (reference sequence). The V segment lost 5 bases and the J segment 3 bases; nucleotides outside the gene matches: 6. This CDR3 has 15 amino acids. DNA for the CDR3: TGTGCCAGCAGCGTCGGACAGGGAGGCTACAATGAGCAGTTCTTC. It yields the protein CASSVGQGGYNEQFF.

The V gene is TRBV6-2 or TRBV6-3, the J gene TRBJ2-7; D is perhaps TRBD1 (6 bases). Trimming removed 2 bases at V and 0 bases at J, with 14 bases between. CDR3 length: 16 amino acids. In germline, CDR1 is MNHEY, CDR2 SVGEGT. The DNA for the CDR3 is TGTGCCAGCAGTTACGCGGACAGAACAAGCTCCTACGAGCAGTACTTC. This gives the protein CASSYADRTSSYEQYF.

The V and J genes are TRBV6-1 and TRBJ2-7; D is ambiguous. Trimming left V 0 bases short and J 3 bases short, with 6 bases between. Germline V gene data show CDR1 as MNHNS and CDR2 as SASEGT. The CDR3 loop spans 13 amino acids. Here the CDR3 DNA reads TGTGCCAGCAGTGAAGCTTACGGCTACGAGCAGTACTTC. Its translation: CASSEAYGYEQYF.

This clonotype was recorded a few times. This sequence joins TRBV15 and TRBJ1-2; D is unresolved. CDR3 length: 14 residues. V shed 0 bases and J shed 1 base, with 6 bases lying between them. Germline CDR1 reads LNHNV; CDR2 reads YYDKDF (reference sequence). In nucleotides, the CDR3 is TGTGCCACCAGCAGAGATCAGGTTAACTATGGCTACACCTTC. It codes for CATSRDQVNYGYTF.

J is TRBJ1-5 and V is TRBV24-1; no reliable D call. The CDR3 covers 12 residues. Germline loops: CDR1 KGHDR, CDR2 SFDVKD. V shed 3 bases and J shed 4 bases, with 3 bases lying between them. In nucleotides, the CDR3 is TGTGCCACCAGTGATCCTAATCAGCCCCAGCATTTT. Encoded protein: CATSDPNQPQHF.

The chain couples TRBV6-5 to TRBJ1-1; D is uncertain. The CDR3 has 15 amino acids. Germline V lookup: CDR1 MNHEY, CDR2 SVGAGI. Trimming removed 0 bases from V and 0 bases from J, with 8 bases in between. CDR3 coding DNA: TGTGCCAGCAGTTACTCCAGTAAAATGAACACTGAAGCTTTCTTT. This gives the protein CASSYSSKMNTEAFF.

This chain uses TRBV11-1 with TRBJ2-5, with no clear D. The CDR3 runs to 15 residues. Trimming took 2 bases from V and 2 from J, leaving 12 bases between them. The germline V gene has CDR1 SGHAT and CDR2 FQDESV (reference sequence). CDR3 residues: CASSLIMAGQETQYF. The CDR3 DNA sequence: TGTGCCAGCAGCTTAATCATGGCAGGACAAGAGACCCAGTACTTC. Full variable domain (outside the CDR3, taken from reference TRBV11-1 and TRBJ2-5): EAEVAQSPRYKITEKSQAVAFWCDPISGHATLYWYRQILGQGPELLVQFQDESVVDDSQLPKDRFSAERLKGVDSTLKIQPAELGDSAMYLCASSLIMAGQETQYFGPGTRLLVL.

This clonotype has just a few counts. This chain connects TRBV2 to TRBJ1-5; TRBD1 matches 7 bases. The germline gives CDR1 SNHLY, CDR2 FYNNEI. This CDR3 is built from 15 residues. The V and J ends lost 2 bases and 3 bases, in that order; junction bases with no gene match: 4. The CDR3, as DNA: TGTGCCAGCAGTGAATGGACAGGCTTCAATCAGCCCCAGCATTTT. This encodes CASSEWTGFNQPQHF.

The chain carries TRBV28 and TRBJ1-2; D ambiguous. V dropped 5 bases and J dropped 8 bases, with 12 bases sitting between them. Germline CDR1 reads MDHEN; CDR2 reads SYDVKM. The CDR3 sequence is 12 residues long. CDR3 amino acids: CASSDEVGGYTF. CDR3 DNA sequence: TGTGCCAGCAGTGACGAAGTCGGAGGCTACACCTTC.

This clonotype was seen a handful of times. The chain is built from TRBV20-1 and TRBJ1-3, with D uncertain. This CDR3 has 15 residues. The germline gives CDR1 DFQATT, CDR2 SNEGSKA (reference sequence). Trimming stripped 4 bases from V and 0 bases from J, with 13 bases between. CDR3: CSATQLDYSGNTIYF. CDR3 nucleotide sequence: TGCAGTGCTACACAACTCGACTACTCTGGAAACACCATATATTTT.

A note on this clonotype: Its ends do not fully match the called genes, so a read error is possible. V gene TRBV11-1 combines with J gene TRBJ1-1; maybe TRBD1 (6 bases). Germline V CDR1 and CDR2: SGHAT, FQDESV (reference sequence). There are 15 residues in the CDR3. CDR3 in DNA: TGTGCCAACAGCTTACAGGGCGGACAGAACACTGAAGCTTTCTTT. Its protein product is CANSLQGGQNTEAFF.

The rearrangement joins TRBV9 to TRBJ1-2, with a tentative D call TRBD1 (5 bases). Germline CDR1 SGDLS, CDR2 YYNGEE. Trimming stripped 4 bases from V and 8 bases from J, with 9 bases between. The CDR3 is made up of 11 amino acids. The CDR3: CASSPGVGYTF. CDR3 in DNA: TGTGCCAGCAGCCCGGGGGTCGGCTACACCTTC.

V usage is TRBV5-4 and J usage is TRBJ2-2; D uncertain. This CDR3 comprises 15 residues. V dropped 3 bases and J dropped 0 bases, with 9 bases sitting between them. The germline CDR1 and CDR2 sequences are SGHNT and YYREEE (reference sequence). The CDR3 nucleotides read TGTGCCAGCAGCTCCACACAGACGAACACCGGGGAGCTGTTTTTT. This encodes CASSSTQTNTGELFF.

The chain recombines TRBV24-1 with TRBJ2-6; 8 bases align to TRBD1. The J segment lost 2 bases and the V segment lost 7 bases, leaving 12 bases of the junction unmatched. Germline V gene lookup returns CDR1 KGHDR and CDR2 SFDVKD. CDR3 size: 18 residues. The chain's CDR3 is CATSETGTGGPGANVLTF. CDR3 nucleotide sequence: TGTGCCACCAGCGAAACCGGGACAGGAGGCCCTGGGGCCAACGTCCTGACTTTC.

V is TRBV6-2 or TRBV6-3 and J is TRBJ1-1; 7 bases are a match to TRBD1. Germline CDR1 reads MNHEY; CDR2 reads SVGEGT. Trimming removed 2 bases from V and 0 bases from J; junction bases left unmatched: 3. The CDR3 spans 15 residues. For the CDR3, the DNA is TGTGCCAGCAGTTACAGGGGGCTCCTGAACACTGAAGCTTTCTTT. It specifies CASSYRGLLNTEAFF.

The V gene is TRBV19, the J gene TRBJ1-5; unclear D gene. V was clipped by 5 bases and J by 0 bases, with 11 bases between them. From germline, CDR1 is LNHDA and CDR2 SQIVND (reference sequence). The CDR3 has 15 residues. The CDR3 loop reads CASSRGRSSNQPQHF. CDR3 bases: TGTGCCAGTAGTCGCGGACGGAGTAGCAATCAGCCCCAGCATTTT.

This clonotype was found a few times. The chain employs TRBV4-1 and TRBJ1-2; D unresolved. Trimming cost V 1 base and J 4 bases, with 4 bases left between them. Germline loops: CDR1 MGHRA, CDR2 YSYEKL. This CDR3 region has 12 residues. CDR3 amino acids: CASSQGPYGYTF. CDR3 coding DNA: TGCGCCAGCAGCCAAGGTCCCTATGGCTACACCTTC.

The CDR3 loop is CASSPTSGALGTQYF. Written as DNA, the CDR3 is TGTGCCAGCAGCCCGACTAGCGGGGCTCTCGGGACCCAGTACTTC. The genes are TRBV7-2 and TRBJ2-1; 11 nucleotides align to TRBD2. The J call may be wrong; the DNA end is better matched by TRBJ2-5. This CDR3 region has 15 residues. Per the germline V gene, CDR1 is SGHTA and CDR2 is FQGNSA.

This clonotype was picked up one time. The chain links TRBV6-2 or TRBV6-3 to TRBJ2-5; no clear D. Trimming left V 2 bases short and J 4 bases short, with 5 bases between. This CDR3 has 12 residues. Germline V lookup: CDR1 MNHEY, CDR2 SVGEGT. This CDR3 is CASSYVRETQYF. The CDR3 DNA sequence: TGTGCCAGCAGTTACGTAAGAGAGACCCAGTACTTC.